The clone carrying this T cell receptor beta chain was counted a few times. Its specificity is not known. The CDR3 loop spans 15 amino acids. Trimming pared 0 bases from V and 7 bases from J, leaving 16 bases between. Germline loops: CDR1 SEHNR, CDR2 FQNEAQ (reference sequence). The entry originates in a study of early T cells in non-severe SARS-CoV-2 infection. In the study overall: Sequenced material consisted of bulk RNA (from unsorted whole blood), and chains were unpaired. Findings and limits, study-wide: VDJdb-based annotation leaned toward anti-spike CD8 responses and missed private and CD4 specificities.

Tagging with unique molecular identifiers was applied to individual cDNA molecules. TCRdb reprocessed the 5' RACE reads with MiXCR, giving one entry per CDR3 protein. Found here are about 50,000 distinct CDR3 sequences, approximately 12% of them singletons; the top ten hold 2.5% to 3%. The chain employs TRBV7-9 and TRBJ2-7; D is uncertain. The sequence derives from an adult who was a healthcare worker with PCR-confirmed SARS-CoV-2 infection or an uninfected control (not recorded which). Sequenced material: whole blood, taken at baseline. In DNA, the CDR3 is TGTGCCAGCAGCTTAGCCCGACATTTGGGGAATGAGCAGTACTTC. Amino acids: CASSLARHLGNEQYF.